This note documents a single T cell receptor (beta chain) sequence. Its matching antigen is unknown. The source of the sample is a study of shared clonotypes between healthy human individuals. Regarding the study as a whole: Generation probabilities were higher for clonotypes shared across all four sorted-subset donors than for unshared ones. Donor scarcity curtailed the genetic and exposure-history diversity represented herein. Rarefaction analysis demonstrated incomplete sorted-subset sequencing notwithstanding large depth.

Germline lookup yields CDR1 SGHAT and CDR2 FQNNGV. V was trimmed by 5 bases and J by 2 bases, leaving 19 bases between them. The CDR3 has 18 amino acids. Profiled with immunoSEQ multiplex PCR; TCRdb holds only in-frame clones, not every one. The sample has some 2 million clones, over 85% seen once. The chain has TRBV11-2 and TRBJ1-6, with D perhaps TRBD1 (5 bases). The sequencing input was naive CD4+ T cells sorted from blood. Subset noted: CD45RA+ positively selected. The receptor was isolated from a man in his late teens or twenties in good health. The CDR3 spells CASSPYGAGDAYNSPLHF. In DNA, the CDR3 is TGTGCCAGCAGCCCCTATGGGGCGGGGGATGCCTATAATTCACCCCTCCACTTT.